The 28 T cell receptor beta chains reported below all come from one sample, sequenced in a study of blood T cell repertoires in COVID-19. Sequencing used immunoSEQ multiplex PCR; TCRdb keeps in-frame clones, though not all of them. There are roughly 330,000 clones in the sample; 86% occur only once, and around 1.6% lies in the top ten. Sequenced input: peripheral blood. These receptors were obtained from a woman aged 45-65 years with acute or convalescent COVID-19.

V and J are TRBV3-1 (or the pseudogene TRBV3-2) and TRBJ1-5; 8 bases map to TRBD1. CDR3 size: 19 residues. V trimming: 1 base; J trimming: 6 bases; junction bases outside the gene matches: 17. The V gene's germline CDR1 is LGHDT and CDR2 YNNKEL (reference sequence). CDR3: CASSQAPAFGTGLAQPQHF. CDR3 nucleotides: TGTGCCAGCAGCCAAGCCCCGGCGTTCGGGACAGGCTTGGCTCAGCCCCAGCATTTT.

This clone is a singleton in its sample. The chain has TRBV5-6 and TRBJ2-1; D is perhaps TRBD2 (5 bases). CDR1 is SGHDT and CDR2 is YYEEEE in the germline V gene. The V end lost 4 bases, the J end lost 6 bases, and 14 bases lay between the germline ends. The CDR3 runs 14 residues. The CDR3 bases are TGTGCCAGCAGCGGACTGGGCCTGGGCAATGAGCAGTTCTTC. Translated: CASSGLGLGNEQFF.

V is TRBV7-2 and J is TRBJ1-5, with 8 bases matching TRBD1. J was trimmed by 2 bases and V by 5 bases; bases with no gene match: 5. The CDR3 extends over 15 amino acids. The germline V gene encodes CDR1 SGHTA and CDR2 FQGNSA. Here the CDR3 DNA reads TGTGCCAGCAGCCGGACAGGGACCGGCAATCAGCCCCAGCATTTT. Translated: CASSRTGTGNQPQHF. Complete variable domain (other parts from reference TRBV7-2 and TRBJ1-5): GAGVSQSPSNKVTEKGKDVELRCDPISGHTALYWYRQSLGQGLEFLIYFQGNSAPDKSGLPSDRFSAERTGGSVSTLTIQRTQQEDSAVYLCASSRTGTGNQPQHFGDGTRLSIL.

The table lists this clone with a count of one. This chain connects TRBV4-1 to TRBJ2-1, with D unclear. V lost 1 base and J 4 bases, leaving 5 bases between the germline ends. Germline CDR1 reads MGHRA; CDR2 reads YSYEKL. CDR3 size: 13 residues. The CDR3 DNA reads TGCGCCAGCAGCCAAGTATCTTACAATGAGCAGTTCTTC. Residues: CASSQVSYNEQFF.

The chain uses TRBV19 and TRBJ1-4; possibly TRBD1 for D (6 bases). This CDR3 contains 14 residues. Per the germline V gene, CDR1 is LNHDA and CDR2 is SQIVND (reference sequence). V gave up 7 bases and J gave up 4 bases, with 13 bases separating them. CDR3 sequence reads: CASNMGHNNEKLFF. CDR3 DNA sequence: TGTGCCAGTAATATGGGACACAATAATGAAAAACTGTTTTTT.

The CDR3 nucleotides read TGTGCCATCAGTGCCGGGACTAGCGGCCTTACTAGCACAGATACGCAGTATTTT. Translating it yields CAISAGTSGLTSTDTQYF. The rearrangement uses TRBV10-3 and TRBJ2-3; TRBD2 aligns across 11 bases. V trimming: 4 bases; J trimming: 0 bases; junction bases outside the gene matches: 9. CDR1 ENHRY and CDR2 SYGVKD come from the germline V gene. The CDR3 totals 18 residues.

In its sample, this clone was seen once. The chain joins TRBV29-1 to TRBJ1-2; TRBD1 matches 7 bases. This CDR3 has 13 amino acids. CDR1 and CDR2 from the germline V gene are SQVTM and ANQGSEA. With V trimmed by 2 bases and J by 6 bases, 6 bases remained unmatched. The CDR3 DNA follows: TGCAGCGTTGAACCAGGGGGAAGGAATGGCTACACCTTC. Amino acid sequence: CSVEPGGRNGYTF.

Only one count was recorded for this clone. The chain uses TRBV25-1 and TRBJ2-7, with 7 positions matching TRBD1. The CDR3 is 14 residues long. Germline V CDR1 and CDR2: MGHDK, SYGVNS. V was pared by 5 bases and J by 2 bases, with 6 bases of the junction left unmatched. The CDR3 here is CASSLRQGAYEQYF. The CDR3 DNA reads TGTGCCAGCAGTCTTAGACAGGGAGCCTACGAGCAGTACTTC.

The chain is built from TRBV24-1 and TRBJ2-1; the D is unclear. Trimming shortened V by 5 bases and J by 0 bases, and 7 bases separated the two germline ends. Germline assignment: CDR1 KGHDR and CDR2 SFDVKD. The CDR3 is 14 amino acids. CDR3 sequence reads: CATSGAYSYNEQFF. DNA of the CDR3: TGTGCCACCAGTGGAGCCTACTCCTACAATGAGCAGTTCTTC.

The chain recombines TRBV7-9 with TRBJ2-3, with D perhaps matching TRBD1 (5 bases). Per germline, CDR1 SEHNR and CDR2 FQNEAQ (reference sequence). The CDR3 has 13 amino acids. V dropped 7 bases and J dropped 7 bases, with 15 bases sitting between them. CDR3 protein: CASTSGSSYTQYF. The DNA for the CDR3 is TGTGCCAGCACGTCAGGGTCGAGTTATACGCAGTATTTT.

This chain uses TRBV5-1 with TRBJ2-3, with D maybe TRBD1 (6 bases). The CDR3 is 16 residues long. The V gene lost 0 bases and the J gene lost 2 bases, with 13 bases spanning the gap. The germline CDR1 and CDR2 sequences are SGHRS and YFSETQ. This chain's CDR3 is CASSLAFGQITDTQYF. The CDR3 nucleotides read TGCGCCAGCAGCTTGGCTTTCGGACAGATCACAGATACGCAGTATTTT. The full variable domain, its missing parts supplied by reference TRBV5-1 and TRBJ2-3, is KAGVTQTPRYLIKTRGQQVTLSCSPISGHRSVSWYQQTPGQGLQFLFEYFSETQRNKGNFPGRFSGRQFSNSRSEMNVSTLELGDSALYLCASSLAFGQITDTQYFGPGTRLTVL.

V and J are TRBV7-9 and TRBJ2-5, with a possible D match to TRBD1 (6 bases). V gave up 0 bases and J gave up 7 bases, with 12 bases separating them. This CDR3 spans 14 amino acids. Per the germline V gene, CDR1 is SEHNR and CDR2 is FQNEAQ (reference sequence). The CDR3 region has the DNA TGTGCCAGCAGCTTAGCTCCAGGGGAAGCGACCCAGTACTTC. Amino acids: CASSLAPGEATQYF.

The V call is TRBV5-4, the J call TRBJ2-1, with a tentative D call TRBD2 (6 bases). Looked up from germline, CDR1 is SGHNT and CDR2 is YYREEE (reference sequence). V lost 1 base, J lost 4 bases, and 6 bases lay in between. The CDR3 has 13 residues. CDR3 bases: TGTGCCAGCAGCTTGAGCGGGTACAATGAGCAGTTCTTC. It encodes CASSLSGYNEQFF.

This sequence joins TRBV2 and TRBJ2-1, with 10 positions matching TRBD1. CDR3 length: 11 residues. CDR1 SNHLY and CDR2 FYNNEI come from the germline V gene. V shed 9 bases and J 9 bases; nucleotides not matched to a gene: 2. The chain's CDR3 is CASGQGGEQFF. DNA for the CDR3: TGTGCCAGTGGACAGGGGGGTGAGCAGTTCTTC. The full variable domain, with the rest looked up from reference TRBV2 and TRBJ2-1, is EPEVTQTPSHQVTQMGQEVILRCVPISNHLYFYWYRQILGQKVEFLVSFYNNEISEKSEIFDDQFSVERPDGSNFTLKIRSTKLEDSAMYFCASGQGGEQFFGPGTRLTVL.

The chain links TRBV5-1 to TRBJ2-1; a weak D match, TRBD2 (6 bases). The CDR3 has 15 residues. Trimming left V 4 bases short and J 6 bases short, with 17 bases between. Germline-derived CDR1 and CDR2 are SGHRS and YFSETQ. In DNA form, the CDR3 reads TGCGCCAGCAGCCGGACGGGAGTAGTGGGCAATGAGCAGTTCTTC. It encodes CASSRTGVVGNEQFF.

The chain couples TRBV19 to TRBJ2-3, with 7 bases identical to TRBD2. The V and J ends lost 3 bases and 2 bases, in that order; junction bases with no gene match: 8. Germline CDR1 is LNHDA and CDR2 is SQIVND (reference sequence). CDR3 size: 16 residues. CDR3 sequence: CASSIISGLYTDTQYF. In DNA, the CDR3 is TGTGCCAGTAGTATTATTAGCGGGCTCTACACAGATACGCAGTATTTT. Drawing the rest from reference TRBV19 and TRBJ2-3, the complete variable domain is DGGITQSPKYLFRKEGQNVTLSCEQNLNHDAMYWYRQDPGQGLRLIYYSQIVNDFQKGDIAEGYSVSREKKESFPLTVTSAQKNPTAFYLCASSIISGLYTDTQYFGPGTRLTVL.

The genes are TRBV5-1 and TRBJ2-3, with TRBD1 identical over 8 bases. Germline V gene data show CDR1 as SGHRS and CDR2 as YFSETQ. The CDR3 spans 14 residues. V shed 0 bases, J shed 3 bases, and the junction held 0 bases outside the gene matches. This CDR3 is CASSLGTGTDTQYF. CDR3 in DNA: TGCGCCAGCAGCTTGGGGACAGGGACAGATACGCAGTATTTT.

This clone was detected a few times. The chain uses TRBV7-9 and TRBJ2-6, with D possibly being TRBD1 (5 bases). V dropped 1 base and J dropped 2 bases, with 9 bases sitting between them. From germline, CDR1 is SEHNR and CDR2 FQNEAQ (reference sequence). The CDR3 spans 16 residues. CDR3 sequence: CASSLDGAPGANVLTF. The CDR3 coding sequence is TGTGCCAGCAGCTTAGATGGGGCACCTGGGGCCAACGTCCTGACTTTC. The full variable domain, in which reference TRBV7-9 and TRBJ2-6 provide the parts outside the CDR3, is DTGVSQNPRHKITKRGQNVTFRCDPISEHNRLYWYRQTLGQGPEFLTYFQNEAQLEKSRLLSDRFSAERPKGSFSTLEIQRTEQGDSAMYLCASSLDGAPGANVLTFGAGSRLTVL.

The chain links TRBV19 to TRBJ2-2; 7 bases are a match to TRBD2. Germline loops: CDR1 LNHDA, CDR2 SQIVND (reference sequence). The ends lost 10 bases at V and 0 bases at J; junction bases unmatched: 8. The CDR3 consists of 15 residues. The CDR3 is CATQRGPPNTGELFF. The CDR3 coding sequence is TGTGCCACACAGCGGGGACCGCCGAACACCGGGGAGCTGTTTTTT.

The rearrangement links TRBV7-2 to TRBJ2-3, with 8 positions matching TRBD1. Trimming removed 1 base from V and 8 bases from J; junction bases left unmatched: 8. Germline CDR1 SGHTA, CDR2 FQGNSA. The CDR3 length is 15 residues. CDR3 DNA sequence: TGTGCCAGCAGCTTAGTAGGACAGGGCTTAGGTACGCAGTATTTT. Protein: CASSLVGQGLGTQYF.

The chain links TRBV9 to TRBJ1-2; weak D call: TRBD1 (6 bases). This CDR3 contains 16 residues. The V and J ends lost 3 bases and 4 bases respectively, with 19 bases between them. Germline values: CDR1 SGDLS, CDR2 YYNGEE. Written as DNA, the CDR3 is TGTGCCAGCAGCGGTCCCGGGGAGGGGGTTCGCTATGGCTACACCTTC. This translates into CASSGPGEGVRYGYTF.

The CDR3 protein is CAWSRDTGLGGYTF. CDR3 nucleotide sequence: TGTGCCTGGAGTCGGGATACAGGGCTGGGCGGCTACACCTTC. The V gene is TRBV30, the J gene TRBJ1-2; D is possibly TRBD1 (6 bases). Per the germline V gene, CDR1 is GTSNPN and CDR2 is SVGIG (reference sequence). V was shortened by 2 bases and J by 8 bases, with 18 bases between the two germline ends. This CDR3 contains 14 residues.

This chain connects TRBV19 to TRBJ2-1, with D possibly being TRBD2 (6 bases). V was shortened by 2 bases and J by 0 bases, with 8 bases between the two germline ends. The CDR3 length is 15 residues. Germline V CDR1 and CDR2: LNHDA, SQIVND (reference sequence). CDR3 coding DNA: TGTGCCAGTAGTATATTCGGGAGCTCCTACAATGAGCAGTTCTTC. Translating it yields CASSIFGSSYNEQFF.

V is TRBV6-2 or TRBV6-3 and J is TRBJ2-1; D is uncertain. The CDR3 loop spans 14 amino acids. Germline V gene lookup returns CDR1 MNHEY and CDR2 SVGEGT. V lost 2 bases and J lost 3, with 8 bases in between. The CDR3 bases are TGTGCCAGCAGTTACCCTTATCTCTACAATGAGCAGTTCTTC. This encodes CASSYPYLYNEQFF.

V gene TRBV5-1 combines with J gene TRBJ2-7, with 7 bases fitting TRBD1. Germline CDR1 reads SGHRS; CDR2 reads YFSETQ. This CDR3 contains 16 residues. The trim removed 0 bases at V and 1 base at J, leaving 7 bases unmatched. The CDR3 region is CASSLDGTGVSYEQYF. Here the CDR3 DNA reads TGCGCCAGCAGCTTGGACGGTACAGGGGTTTCCTACGAGCAGTACTTC.

This sequence joins TRBV18 and TRBJ2-7, with TRBD2 matching 7 bases. The CDR3 has 15 residues. V shed 1 base, J shed 2 bases, and the junction held 5 bases outside the gene matches. Germline CDR1 KGHSH, CDR2 LQKENI. The CDR3 sequence: CASSPQGGAAYEQYF. The CDR3 region has the DNA TGTGCCAGCTCACCACAGGGAGGGGCGGCCTACGAGCAGTACTTC.

The genes are TRBV19 and TRBJ1-5; maybe TRBD1 (6 bases). Germline V gene lookup returns CDR1 LNHDA and CDR2 SQIVND (reference sequence). The CDR3 has 13 amino acids. V was clipped by 6 bases and J by 0 bases, with 6 bases between them. The CDR3, as DNA: TGTGCCAGTAGGGACAGTAGCAATCAGCCCCAGCATTTT. Protein: CASRDSSNQPQHF.

This clone appeared once. The rearrangement uses TRBV12-5 and TRBJ2-3; 12 bases are shared with TRBD2. This CDR3 has 16 residues. Trimming took 6 bases from V and 5 from J; bases not matched to a gene: 9. The V gene's germline CDR1 is LGHNT and CDR2 FRNRAP. Here the CDR3 reads CASGLATSGRGDTQYF. CDR3 nucleotide sequence: TGTGCTAGTGGCCTAGCGACTAGCGGGAGAGGAGATACGCAGTATTTT.